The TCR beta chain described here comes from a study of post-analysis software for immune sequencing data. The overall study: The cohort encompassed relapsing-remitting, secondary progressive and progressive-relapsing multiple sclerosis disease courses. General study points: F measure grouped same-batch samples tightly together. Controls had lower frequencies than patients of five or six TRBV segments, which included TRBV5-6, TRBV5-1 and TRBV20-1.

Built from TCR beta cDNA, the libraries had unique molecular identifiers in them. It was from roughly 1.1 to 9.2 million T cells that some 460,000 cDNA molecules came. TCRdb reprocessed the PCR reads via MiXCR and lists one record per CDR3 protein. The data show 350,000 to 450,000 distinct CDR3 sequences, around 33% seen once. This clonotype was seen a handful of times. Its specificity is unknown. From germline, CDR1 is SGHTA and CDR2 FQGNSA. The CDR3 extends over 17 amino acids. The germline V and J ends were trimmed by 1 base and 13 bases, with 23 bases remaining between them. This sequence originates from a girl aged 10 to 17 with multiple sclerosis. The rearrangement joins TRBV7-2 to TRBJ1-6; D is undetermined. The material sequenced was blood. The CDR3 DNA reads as TGTGCCAGCAGCTTAGTTGCGTTGGCGGCAGTCACTGCGCCCCTCCACTTT. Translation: CASSLVALAAVTAPLHF.